A single T cell receptor (beta chain) is shown here with its context. The same CDR3 can be traced to other DNA sequences in this sample. This sample stems from a study of cytomegalovirus exposure and HLA in healthy donors. Germline V gives CDR1 LNHDA, CDR2 SQIVND (reference sequence). V shed 3 bases, J shed 0 bases, and the junction held 1 base outside the gene matches. This CDR3 comprises 15 residues. Vbeta (60) and Jbeta (13) primers were used in the PCR. Sequenced by immunoSEQ multiplex PCR; TCRdb stores in-frame clones only, minus some. The sample has fewer than 200,000 clones, more than 70% seen once.

The sequence was collected from a male donor in good health and CMV-seronegative. The specimen sequenced was PBMCs. The chain carries TRBV19 and TRBJ1-4; 7 bases map to TRBD1. The CDR3 DNA sequence: TGTGCCAGTAGTATGGGGACAGCAACTAATGAAAAACTGTTTTTT. This codes for CASSMGTATNEKLFF.